One and the same sample provided the 5 T cell receptor beta chains below, sequenced in a study of T cells after yellow fever vaccination. TCRdb ran MiXCR on the 5' RACE reads and lists one entry per CDR3 protein. The sample records about 320,000 distinct CDR3 sequences, roughly 6.8% being singletons. Sequencing was performed on PBMCs, taken roughly seven weeks after the first yellow fever vaccination. The source of these receptors is a man aged 18 to 30 who received the YFV17D yellow fever vaccine.

This clonotype appeared a few times. V is TRBV9 and J is TRBJ2-3, with 8 bases identical to TRBD1. V lost 3 bases and J lost 0; bases outside the gene matches: 9. CDR1 and CDR2 from the germline V gene are SGDLS and YYNGEE. The CDR3 loop spans 17 amino acids. The CDR3 sequence is CASSEPGQGRSTDTQYF. The DNA for the CDR3 is TGTGCCAGCAGCGAGCCCGGACAGGGAAGGAGCACAGATACGCAGTATTTT.

Ten or more counts support this clonotype. The chain joins TRBV12-3 or TRBV12-4 to TRBJ1-1; TRBD1 is a possible D gene (5 bases). CDR3 length equals 14 residues. V lost 6 bases to trimming and J lost 1 base, with 12 bases between them. This chain's CDR3 is CASSPTGTNTEAFF. DNA for the CDR3: TGTGCCAGCAGCCCCACGGGGACGAACACTGAAGCTTTCTTT.

In nucleotides, the CDR3 is TGTGCCAGCAGCTTGACAGGGTACTCCTACGAGCAGTACTTC. Translating it yields CASSLTGYSYEQYF. The rearrangement uses TRBV7-2 and TRBJ2-7; 7 nucleotides align to TRBD1. Losses at the gene ends were 3 bases for V and 0 bases for J; bases not matched to a gene: 2. This CDR3 is 14 amino acids long. Germline V CDR1 and CDR2: SGHTA, FQGNSA.

There are a few counts of this clonotype. V gene TRBV6-6 combines with J gene TRBJ2-1; D unclear. The CDR3 totals 12 residues. V lost 2 bases, J lost 8 bases, and 7 bases lay in between. CDR1 MNHNY and CDR2 SVGAGI come from the germline V gene (reference sequence). CDR3 residues: CASSYTDYEQFF. DNA for the CDR3: TGTGCCAGCAGTTACACAGATTATGAGCAGTTCTTC.

This clonotype came up a few times. V is TRBV5-1 and J is TRBJ2-6; D remains ambiguous. From germline, CDR1 is SGHRS and CDR2 YFSETQ. V gave up 1 base and J gave up 0 bases, with 5 bases separating them. The CDR3 runs to 15 residues. DNA of the CDR3: TGCGCCAGCAGCTTGAGCAACTCTGGGGCCAACGTCCTGACTTTC. This gives the protein CASSLSNSGANVLTF. The full variable domain, completed using reference TRBV5-1 and TRBJ2-6, is KAGVTQTPRYLIKTRGQQVTLSCSPISGHRSVSWYQQTPGQGLQFLFEYFSETQRNKGNFPGRFSGRQFSNSRSEMNVSTLELGDSALYLCASSLSNSGANVLTFGAGSRLTVL.